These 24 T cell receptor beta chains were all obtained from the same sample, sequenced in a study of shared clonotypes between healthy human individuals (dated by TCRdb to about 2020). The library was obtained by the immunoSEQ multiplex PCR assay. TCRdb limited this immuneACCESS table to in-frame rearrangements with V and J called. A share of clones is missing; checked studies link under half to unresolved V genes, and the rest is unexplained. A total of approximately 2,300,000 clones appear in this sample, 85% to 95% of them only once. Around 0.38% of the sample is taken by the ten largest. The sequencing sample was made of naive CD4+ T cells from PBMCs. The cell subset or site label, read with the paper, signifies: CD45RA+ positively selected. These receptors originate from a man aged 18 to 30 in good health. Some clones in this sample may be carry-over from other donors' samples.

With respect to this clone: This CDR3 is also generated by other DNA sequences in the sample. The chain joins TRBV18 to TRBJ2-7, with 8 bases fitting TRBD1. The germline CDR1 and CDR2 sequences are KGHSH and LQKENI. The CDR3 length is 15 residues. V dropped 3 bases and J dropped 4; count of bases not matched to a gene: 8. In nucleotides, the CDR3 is TGTGCCAGCTCACCCCGGACAGGGTCCTCTTACGAGCAGTACTTC. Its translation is CASSPRTGSSYEQYF.

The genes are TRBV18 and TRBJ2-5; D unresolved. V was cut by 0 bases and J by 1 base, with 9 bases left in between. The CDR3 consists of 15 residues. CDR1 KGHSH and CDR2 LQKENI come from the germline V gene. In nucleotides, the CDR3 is TGTGCCAGCTCACCACCCACCCTCCCCCAAGAGACCCAGTACTTC. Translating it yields CASSPPTLPQETQYF.

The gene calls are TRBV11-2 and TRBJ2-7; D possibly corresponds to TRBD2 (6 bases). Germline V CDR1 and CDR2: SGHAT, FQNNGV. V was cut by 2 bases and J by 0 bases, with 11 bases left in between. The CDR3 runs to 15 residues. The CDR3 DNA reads TGTGCCAGCAGCTTAAAGCCGACTAGCTCCTACGAGCAGTACTTC. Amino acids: CASSLKPTSSYEQYF.

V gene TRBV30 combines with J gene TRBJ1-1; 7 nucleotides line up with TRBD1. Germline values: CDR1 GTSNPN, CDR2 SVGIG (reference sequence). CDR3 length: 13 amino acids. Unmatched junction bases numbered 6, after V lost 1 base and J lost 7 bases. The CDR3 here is CAWSETGSGEAFF. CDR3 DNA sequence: TGTGCCTGGAGTGAGACAGGGAGTGGTGAAGCTTTCTTT.

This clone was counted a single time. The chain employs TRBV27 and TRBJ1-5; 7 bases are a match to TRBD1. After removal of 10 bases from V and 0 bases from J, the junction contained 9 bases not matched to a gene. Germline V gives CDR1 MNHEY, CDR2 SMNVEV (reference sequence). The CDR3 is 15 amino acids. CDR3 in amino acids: CATDRAVYSNQPQHF. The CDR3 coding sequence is TGTGCCACAGACAGGGCTGTCTATAGCAATCAGCCCCAGCATTTT.

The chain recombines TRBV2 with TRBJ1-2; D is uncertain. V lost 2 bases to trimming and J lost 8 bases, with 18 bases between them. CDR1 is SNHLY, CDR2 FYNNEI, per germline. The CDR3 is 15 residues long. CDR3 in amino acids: CASSELSPTWGGYTF. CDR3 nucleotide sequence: TGTGCCAGCAGTGAACTATCCCCGACTTGGGGAGGCTACACCTTC.

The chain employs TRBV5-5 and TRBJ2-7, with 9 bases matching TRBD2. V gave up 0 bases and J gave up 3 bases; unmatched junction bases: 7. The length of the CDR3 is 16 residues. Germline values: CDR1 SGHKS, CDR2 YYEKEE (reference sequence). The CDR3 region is CASSLVASGDYYEQYF. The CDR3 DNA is TGTGCCAGCAGCTTGGTCGCTAGCGGGGACTACTACGAGCAGTACTTC.

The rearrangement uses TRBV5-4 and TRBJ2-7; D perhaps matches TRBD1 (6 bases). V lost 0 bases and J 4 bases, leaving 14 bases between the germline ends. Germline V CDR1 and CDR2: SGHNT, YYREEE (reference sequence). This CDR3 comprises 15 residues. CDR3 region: CASSLGQGIRYEQYF. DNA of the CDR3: TGTGCCAGCAGCTTGGGGCAGGGGATTAGGTACGAGCAGTACTTC.

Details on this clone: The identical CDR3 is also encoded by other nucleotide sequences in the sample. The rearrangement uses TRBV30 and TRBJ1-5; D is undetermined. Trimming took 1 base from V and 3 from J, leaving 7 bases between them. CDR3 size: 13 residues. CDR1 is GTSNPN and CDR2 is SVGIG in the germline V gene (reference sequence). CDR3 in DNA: TGTGCCTGGAGTGGCGGATACAATCAGCCCCAGCATTTT. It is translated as CAWSGGYNQPQHF.

For the CDR3, the DNA is TGCAGCCACAACCCCACAGGGGGCCATGGCTACACCTTC. Residues: CSHNPTGGHGYTF. This chain uses TRBV29-1 with TRBJ1-2, with 9 bases identical to TRBD1. With 8 bases clipped from V and 6 bases from J, the junction kept 10 bases outside the gene matches. The CDR3 loop spans 13 amino acids. CDR1 and CDR2 (germline): SQVTM, ANQGSEA.

The CDR3 loop reads CASSSPGQTTYEQYF. The CDR3 region has the DNA TGTGCCAGCAGCTCTCCGGGACAGACAACCTACGAGCAGTACTTC. The gene calls are TRBV7-8 and TRBJ2-7; TRBD1 matches 7 bases. From germline, CDR1 is SGHVS and CDR2 FQNEAQ. Unmatched junction bases numbered 8, after V lost 4 bases and J lost 2 bases. The CDR3 loop spans 15 amino acids.

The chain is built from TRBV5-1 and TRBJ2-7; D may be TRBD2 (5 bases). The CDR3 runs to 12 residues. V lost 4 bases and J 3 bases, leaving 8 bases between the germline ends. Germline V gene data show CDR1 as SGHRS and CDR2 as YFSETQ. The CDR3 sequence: CASSGLNYEQYF. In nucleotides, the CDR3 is TGCGCCAGCAGCGGACTGAACTACGAGCAGTACTTC.

Written as DNA, the CDR3 is TGTGCCAGCAGTCCCGGCCTATCAGGGACCCAGTACTTC. It yields the protein CASSPGLSGTQYF. This chain joins TRBV27 and TRBJ2-5; no clear D gene. This CDR3 is 13 amino acids long. In germline, CDR1 is MNHEY, CDR2 SMNVEV (reference sequence). With 5 bases removed from V and 7 bases from J, the gap between germline ends came to 14 bases.

CDR3 coding DNA: TGCAGCGTTGTTGGTCAGGGGGCTGGAAACACCATATATTTT. The encoded protein is CSVVGQGAGNTIYF. The chain couples TRBV29-1 to TRBJ1-3, with 7 nucleotides matching TRBD1. The ends lost 4 bases at V and 2 bases at J; junction bases unmatched: 5. The CDR3 runs to 14 residues. Germline V gene data show CDR1 as SQVTM and CDR2 as ANQGSEA.

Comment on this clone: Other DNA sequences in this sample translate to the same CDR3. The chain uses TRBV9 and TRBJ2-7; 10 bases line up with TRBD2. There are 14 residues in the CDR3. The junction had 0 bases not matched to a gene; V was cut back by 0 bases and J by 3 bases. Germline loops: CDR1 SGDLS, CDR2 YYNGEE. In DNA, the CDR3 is TGTGCCAGCAGCGTAGCTAGCGGGAGCTACGAGCAGTACTTC. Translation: CASSVASGSYEQYF.

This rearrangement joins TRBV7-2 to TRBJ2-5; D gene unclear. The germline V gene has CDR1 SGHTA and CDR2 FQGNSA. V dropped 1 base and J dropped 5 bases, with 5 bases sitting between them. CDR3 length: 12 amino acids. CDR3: CASSLGAETQYF. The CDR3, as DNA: TGTGCCAGCAGCTTAGGAGCGGAGACCCAGTACTTC.

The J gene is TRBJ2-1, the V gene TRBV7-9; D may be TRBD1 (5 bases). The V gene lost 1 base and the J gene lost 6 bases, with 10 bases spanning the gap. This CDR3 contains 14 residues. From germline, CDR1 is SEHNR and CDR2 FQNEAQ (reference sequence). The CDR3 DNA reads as TGTGCCAGCAGCTTAGATGGCAGGGTCAATGAGCAGTTCTTC. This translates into CASSLDGRVNEQFF.

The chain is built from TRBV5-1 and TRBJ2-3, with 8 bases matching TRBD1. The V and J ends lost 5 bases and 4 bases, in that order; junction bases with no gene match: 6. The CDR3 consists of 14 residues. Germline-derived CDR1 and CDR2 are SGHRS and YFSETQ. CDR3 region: CASRGQGASDTQYF. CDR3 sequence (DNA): TGCGCCAGCAGGGGCCAGGGGGCATCAGATACGCAGTATTTT.

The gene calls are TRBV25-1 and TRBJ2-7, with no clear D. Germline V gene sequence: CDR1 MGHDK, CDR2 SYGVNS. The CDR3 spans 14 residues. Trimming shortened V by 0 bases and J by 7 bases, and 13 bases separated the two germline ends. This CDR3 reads CASSEYRQPEEQYF. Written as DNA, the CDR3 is TGTGCCAGCAGTGAATATCGGCAGCCGGAAGAGCAGTACTTC.

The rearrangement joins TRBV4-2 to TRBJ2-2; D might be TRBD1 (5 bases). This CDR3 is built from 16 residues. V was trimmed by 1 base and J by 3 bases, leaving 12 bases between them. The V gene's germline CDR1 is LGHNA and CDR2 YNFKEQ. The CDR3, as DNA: TGTGCCAGCAGCCAAGCTCCAGGGCCGGACACCGGGGAGCTGTTTTTT. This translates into CASSQAPGPDTGELFF.

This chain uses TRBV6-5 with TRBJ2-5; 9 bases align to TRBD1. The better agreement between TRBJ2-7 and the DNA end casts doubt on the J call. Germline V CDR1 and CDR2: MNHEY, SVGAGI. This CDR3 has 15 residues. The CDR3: CASRAGTGLWYEQYF. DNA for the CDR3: TGTGCCAGCAGGGCCGGGACAGGGTTATGGTACGAGCAGTACTTC.

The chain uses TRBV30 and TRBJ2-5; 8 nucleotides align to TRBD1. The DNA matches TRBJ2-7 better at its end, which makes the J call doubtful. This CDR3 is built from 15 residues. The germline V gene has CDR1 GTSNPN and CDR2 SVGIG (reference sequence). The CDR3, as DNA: TGTGCCTGGAGCCGAAATGGACAGGGTCTATACGAGCAGTACTTC. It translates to CAWSRNGQGLYEQYF.

CDR3 DNA: TGTGCCAGCAGCGTAGGCAAAACGGACAGAGAAAAACTGTTTTTT. Its protein is CASSVGKTDREKLFF. The chain recombines TRBV9 with TRBJ1-4, with D perhaps TRBD1 (6 bases). This CDR3 has 15 residues. Germline loops: CDR1 SGDLS, CDR2 YYNGEE. Trimming took off 0 bases at V and 8 bases at J, with 14 bases between the two ends.

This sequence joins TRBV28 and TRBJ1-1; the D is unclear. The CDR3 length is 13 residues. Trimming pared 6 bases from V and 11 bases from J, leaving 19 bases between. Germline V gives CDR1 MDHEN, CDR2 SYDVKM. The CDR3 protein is CASSHMGALGAFF. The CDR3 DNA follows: TGTGCCAGCAGCCACATGGGAGCTCTCGGGGCTTTCTTT.